Each of the 22 T cell receptor beta chains below was sequenced from the same sample in a study of blood T cell repertoires in COVID-19 (dated by TCRdb to the early 2020s). Libraries were prepared through the immunoSEQ multiplex PCR assay. The immuneACCESS repertoire file appears here via TCRdb, limited to in-frame rearrangements. These files lack a portion of the clones; in checked studies, under half of the deficit traces to unresolved V genes, and the cause of the others is not known. For this sample there are over 400,000 clones; 75% to 90% appear just once. The top ten constitute under 1.5% of the sample. The specimen sequenced was peripheral blood. The receptor source for this set is a woman in her 30s with active or convalescent COVID-19.

The chain carries TRBV6-1 and TRBJ1-5; a possible D gene is TRBD1 (6 bases). The CDR3 contains 18 residues. Germline CDR1 reads MNHNS; CDR2 reads SASEGT. Deletions cut 3 bases from V and 1 base from J, with 19 bases between. The CDR3 DNA follows: TGTGCCAGCAGTGACGAGCTCAGGGGCCTTAAGAGCAATCAGCCCCAGCATTTT. Encoded protein: CASSDELRGLKSNQPQHF.

CDR3 sequence (DNA): TGTGCCAGCAGTGCCGGGACTATTGATACGCAGTATTTT. Its translation: CASSAGTIDTQYF. The chain carries TRBV2 and TRBJ2-3; 7 bases agree with TRBD2. The J segment lost 6 bases and the V segment lost 4 bases, leaving 4 bases of the junction unmatched. The CDR3 has 13 amino acids. CDR1 and CDR2 (germline): SNHLY, FYNNEI.

The V and J genes are TRBV27 and TRBJ1-2; a weak D match, TRBD1 (5 bases). Germline loops: CDR1 MNHEY, CDR2 SMNVEV (reference sequence). Trimming stripped 6 bases from V and 8 bases from J, with 19 bases between. This CDR3 has 14 amino acids. DNA for the CDR3: TGTGCCAGCAGCATCATGGGCGGGGGTGAGGGCTACACCTTC. As protein: CASSIMGGGEGYTF.

The chain employs TRBV2 and TRBJ2-1, with D possibly TRBD2 on 5 matching bases. The CDR3 sequence is 12 residues long. Looked up from germline, CDR1 is SNHLY and CDR2 is FYNNEI. The germline V and J ends were trimmed by 2 bases and 10 bases, with 9 bases remaining between them. DNA of the CDR3: TGTGCCAGCAGTGAACGGGGATGGGAGCAGTTCTTC. Its protein product is CASSERGWEQFF. Combining the CDR3 with reference TRBV2 and TRBJ2-1 gives the whole variable domain EPEVTQTPSHQVTQMGQEVILRCVPISNHLYFYWYRQILGQKVEFLVSFYNNEISEKSEIFDDQFSVERPDGSNFTLKIRSTKLEDSAMYFCASSERGWEQFFGPGTRLTVL.

The chain recombines TRBV5-1 with TRBJ2-6; D may be TRBD1 (6 bases). V lost 4 bases to trimming and J lost 2 bases, with 10 bases between them. The CDR3 totals 15 residues. Germline V gives CDR1 SGHRS, CDR2 YFSETQ. The DNA of the CDR3 is TGCGCCAGCAGCCCCGAGGGGGCTGGGGCCAACGTCCTGACTTTC. Amino acids: CASSPEGAGANVLTF.

The table lists this clone with a few counts. This sequence joins TRBV24-1 and TRBJ2-1; maybe TRBD1 (6 bases). The CDR3 length is 12 residues. The germline V and J ends were trimmed by 4 bases and 13 bases, with 13 bases remaining between them. Germline V CDR1 and CDR2: KGHDR, SFDVKD. The CDR3 DNA reads as TGTGCCACCAGTGAAACAGGGAATCGTCAGTTCTTC. Translation: CATSETGNRQFF.

This clone showed up just once. The chain employs TRBV28 and TRBJ1-5; 8 nucleotides match TRBD1. V was pared by 6 bases and J by 0 bases, with 1 base of the junction left unmatched. Germline V gene lookup returns CDR1 MDHEN and CDR2 SYDVKM. The CDR3 sequence is 14 residues long. Written as DNA, the CDR3 is TGTGCCAGCAGGGACAGGGTTAGCAATCAGCCCCAGCATTTT. This sequence encodes CASRDRVSNQPQHF.

Notes on this clone: Other DNA sequences in this specimen translate into the identical CDR3. CDR3 residues: CASSPDRDNSPLHF. In DNA, the CDR3 is TGTGCCAGCTCACCGGACAGGGACAATTCACCCCTCCACTTT. V gene TRBV18 combines with J gene TRBJ1-6; 8 bases line up with TRBD1. V gave up 3 bases and J gave up 7 bases; unmatched junction bases: 2. In germline, CDR1 is KGHSH, CDR2 LQKENI. This CDR3 region has 14 residues. Together with reference TRBV18 and TRBJ1-6, the CDR3 gives the full variable domain: NAGVMQNPRHLVRRRGQEARLRCSPMKGHSHVYWYRQLPEEGLKFMVYLQKENIIDESGMPKERFSAEFPKEGPSILRIQQVVRGDSAAYFCASSPDRDNSPLHFGNGTRLTVT.

This sequence joins TRBV10-3 and TRBJ1-2; no firm D call. Germline lookup yields CDR1 ENHRY and CDR2 SYGVKD. CDR3 length equals 11 residues. Trimming left V 7 bases short and J 4 bases short, with 7 bases between. As DNA, the CDR3 is TGTGCCATCATGGGGAGCTATGGCTACACCTTC. This translates into CAIMGSYGYTF.

This chain connects TRBV18 to TRBJ2-3; no firm D call. Per the germline V gene, CDR1 is KGHSH and CDR2 is LQKENI. The CDR3 is made up of 16 amino acids. The V end lost 3 bases, the J end lost 0 bases, and 13 bases lay between the germline ends. The CDR3 nucleotides read TGTGCCAGCTCACCGCCCTTTCTGCTAAGCACAGATACGCAGTATTTT. Protein sequence: CASSPPFLLSTDTQYF.

The CDR3 region has the DNA TGTGCCAGCAGTCAACAGGGGGTGAGCGAGCAGTACTTC. Translating gives CASSQQGVSEQYF. The V and J genes are TRBV27 and TRBJ2-7, with 8 bases identical to TRBD1. The length of the CDR3 is 13 residues. Losses at the gene ends were 5 bases for V and 6 bases for J; bases not matched to a gene: 6. In germline, CDR1 is MNHEY, CDR2 SMNVEV (reference sequence).

The chain uses TRBV7-9 and TRBJ1-1; a possible D gene is TRBD1 (6 bases). V gave up 5 bases and J gave up 8 bases, with 12 bases separating them. The germline CDR1 and CDR2 sequences are SEHNR and FQNEAQ (reference sequence). The CDR3 runs 12 residues. CDR3 protein: CASSRDTAEAFF. The CDR3 nucleotides read TGTGCCAGCAGCCGGGACACCGCGGAAGCTTTCTTT.

The chain joins TRBV28 to TRBJ1-5; 7 bases map to TRBD1. The CDR3 is made up of 17 amino acids. The junction had 11 bases not matched to a gene; V was cut back by 6 bases and J by 0 bases. Germline V lookup: CDR1 MDHEN, CDR2 SYDVKM. The CDR3 loop reads CASRRAGQQYSNQPQHF. In DNA form, the CDR3 reads TGTGCCAGCAGACGGGCGGGACAGCAATATAGCAATCAGCCCCAGCATTTT. Variable domain in full (rest from reference TRBV28 and TRBJ1-5): DVKVTQSSRYLVKRTGEKVFLECVQDMDHENMFWYRQDPGLGLRLIYFSYDVKMKEKGDIPEGYSVSREKKERFSLILESASTNQTSMYLCASRRAGQQYSNQPQHFGDGTRLSIL.

The chain carries TRBV3-1 (or the pseudogene TRBV3-2) and TRBJ2-3, with TRBD2 matching over 9 bases. This CDR3 has 18 amino acids. Per germline, CDR1 LGHDT and CDR2 YNNKEL (reference sequence). With 1 base clipped from V and 2 bases from J, the junction kept 10 bases outside the gene matches. The CDR3 spells CASSQGDLAGEYTDTQYF. CDR3 DNA: TGTGCCAGCAGCCAAGGAGATTTAGCGGGAGAGTACACAGATACGCAGTATTTT.

This sequence joins TRBV5-1 and TRBJ1-2; no reliable D call. Trimming shortened V by 4 bases and J by 7 bases, and 14 bases separated the two germline ends. The CDR3 has 13 residues. Germline V lookup: CDR1 SGHRS, CDR2 YFSETQ. The CDR3 loop reads CASSPSSGSGYTF. CDR3 nucleotide sequence: TGCGCCAGCAGCCCATCGTCGGGGTCTGGCTACACCTTC.

This rearrangement joins TRBV3-1 (or the pseudogene TRBV3-2) to TRBJ1-4; D remains unclear. The germline V gene encodes CDR1 LGHDT and CDR2 YNNKEL (reference sequence). The CDR3 covers 14 residues. The V end was cut by 8 bases, the J end by 7 bases, with 17 bases between. CDR3 DNA: TGTGCCAGCGCCTCGGGTATAGAGGGTGAAAAACTGTTTTTT. Encoded protein: CASASGIEGEKLFF.

As concerns this clone: Additional DNA sequences in this sample encode the identical CDR3. This chain links TRBV18 with TRBJ1-2, with 7 bases identical to TRBD1. From germline, CDR1 is KGHSH and CDR2 LQKENI. With V trimmed by 3 bases and J by 4 bases, 5 bases remained unmatched. This CDR3 is 14 amino acids long. CDR3 sequence (DNA): TGTGCCAGCTCACCGAATAGGGACAGCTATGGCTACACCTTC. Amino acid sequence: CASSPNRDSYGYTF.

J is TRBJ1-1 and V is TRBV7-8; no clear D. Germline-derived CDR1 and CDR2 are SGHVS and FQNEAQ. Trimming pared 3 bases from V and 1 base from J, leaving 9 bases between. CDR3 length: 14 residues. The CDR3, as DNA: TGTGCCAGCAGCTTGACTGAAAAGAACACTGAAGCTTTCTTT. Encoded protein: CASSLTEKNTEAFF.

This clone has a handful of counts. The rearrangement uses TRBV6-5 and TRBJ1-1; D might be TRBD1 (6 bases). V was pared by 7 bases and J by 12 bases, with 24 bases between. Per the germline V gene, CDR1 is MNHEY and CDR2 is SVGAGI. The CDR3 is made up of 14 amino acids. The CDR3 coding sequence is TGTGCCAGCAAGGGGGACACCAATACCCCCTTTACTTTCTTT. Amino acids: CASKGDTNTPFTFF.

This clone was detected ten times or more. This CDR3 is CASSAGTSGIITDTQYF. CDR3 DNA sequence: TGTGCCAGCAGTGCCGGGACTAGCGGGATAATCACAGATACGCAGTATTTT. This chain links TRBV6-1 with TRBJ2-3, with TRBD2 identical over 13 bases. The germline gives CDR1 MNHNS, CDR2 SASEGT. The CDR3 has 17 amino acids. V lost 4 bases, J lost 2 bases, and 6 bases stayed unmatched.

V usage is TRBV7-8 and J usage is TRBJ2-1; 15 positions agree with TRBD2. Germline loops: CDR1 SGHVS, CDR2 FQNEAQ. CDR3 length: 19 amino acids. After removal of 5 bases from V and 6 bases from J, the junction contained 14 bases not matched to a gene. CDR3 nucleotide sequence: TGTGCCAGCAGCGGGGTGGGACTAGCGGGAGGAGGCCTAGGCAATGAGCAGTTCTTC. Translated, it gives CASSGVGLAGGGLGNEQFF.

This clone was counted once. V is TRBV7-9 and J is TRBJ2-2; 10 nucleotides align to TRBD2. J lost 6 bases, V lost 3 bases, and 10 bases had no gene match. This CDR3 has 17 residues. Germline-derived CDR1 and CDR2 are SEHNR and FQNEAQ (reference sequence). The chain's CDR3 is CASSFLPGTSGAGELFF. CDR3 coding DNA: TGTGCCAGCAGCTTTTTGCCGGGTACTAGCGGGGCCGGGGAGCTGTTTTTT.